This T cell receptor (beta chain) was recorded in a study of OX40 agonist ivuxolimab in advanced cancers. This clone was counted a single time. Sequencing used immunoSEQ multiplex PCR; TCRdb keeps in-frame clones, though not all of them. The sample records some 40,000 clones, roughly 90% being singletons. CDR3 length equals 13 residues. V was cut by 5 bases and J by 5 bases, with 11 bases left in between. The V gene's germline CDR1 is LNHDA and CDR2 SQIVND (reference sequence). The sequence derives from an adult with an advanced solid tumor such as melanoma, head and neck, liver or kidney cancer. Specimen: CD4+ or CD8+ T cells sorted from blood, collected in a trial of the OX40 agonist ivuxolimab. The chain employs TRBV19 and TRBJ2-3; weak D call: TRBD1 (5 bases). CDR3 bases: TGTGCCAGTAGTTTGGGGCTCGTAGATACGCAGTATTTT. Protein product: CASSLGLVDTQYF.